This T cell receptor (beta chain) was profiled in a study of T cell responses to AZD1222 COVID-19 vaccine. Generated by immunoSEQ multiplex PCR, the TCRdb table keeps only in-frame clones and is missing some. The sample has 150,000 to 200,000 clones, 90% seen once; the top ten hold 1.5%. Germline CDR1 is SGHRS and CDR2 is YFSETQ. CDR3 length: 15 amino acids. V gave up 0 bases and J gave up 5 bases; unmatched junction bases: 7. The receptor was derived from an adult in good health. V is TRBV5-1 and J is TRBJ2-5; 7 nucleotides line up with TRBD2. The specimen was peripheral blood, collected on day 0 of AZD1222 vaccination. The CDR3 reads CASSLGLRGGETQYF. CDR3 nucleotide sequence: TGCGCCAGCAGCTTGGGGCTGCGGGGAGGGGAGACCCAGTACTTC.